The sequence of this TCR beta chain was determined in a study of blood T cells in healthy people across ages. With 0 bases removed from V and 3 bases from J, the gap between germline ends came to 8 bases. The V gene's germline CDR1 is KGHSH and CDR2 LQKENI. The CDR3 consists of 14 residues. With a J-beta primer mix and a sample-barcoded 5' primer, a second PCR ran about 7 to 11 cycles. All samples gave at least 3 million CDR3-containing paired-end reads. TCRdb called the 5' RACE reads again in MiXCR, with one record for every CDR3 protein. The data contain 700,000 to 1,000,000 distinct CDR3 sequences, approximately 48% of them seen just once; the ten biggest clones take up around 18%.

The rearrangement links TRBV18 to TRBJ1-2, with D uncertain. This TCR was sampled from a man in his 60s in good health. Sequencing was done on a sample of blood. The CDR3 DNA sequence: TGTGCCAGCTCACCACCCAGCGGTCACTATGGCTACACCTTC. As protein: CASSPPSGHYGYTF.